Detailed here is one TCR beta chain. Its specific antigen is unknown. No base quality information exists; no much larger clone differs at one position. The time point label, read with the paper, signifies: newly diagnosed GD, antithyroid drugs for less than 3 months. For both TCR sequencing and RNA sequencing, RNA was extracted from PBMCs in TRIzol. Graves' disease was diagnosed according to American Thyroid Association guidelines. The patients came from an endocrinology department in Xi'an, China. Each patient gave approximately 9.7 milliliters of peripheral blood, collected in an EDTA anticoagulant tube. Ficoll Paque Plus density gradient separation was used to isolate PBMCs, and no further T cell sorting was performed. An Agilent 2100 Bioanalyzer and agarose gel were used to check RNA quality, while a NanoDrop 2000 measured RNA concentration. Library generation was performed with multiplex PCR. The sequencer listed for this sample is Illumina HiSeq 4000. To build TCR beta libraries, CDR3 regions were amplified by Arm-PCR using iRepertoire HTBI primers. PCR products were gel purified before sequencing. Concerning the study's data processing: Gene usage analysis of CDR3 amino acid clonotypes used the 62 TRBV and some 13 TRBJ segments found across samples. Filtered high-quality paired reads were merged into contigs using COPE and FqMerger. BLAST was used to align contigs to IMGT TRBV, TRBD and TRBJ reference genes, and CDR3 was defined according to IMGT. Any clonotype with a frequency above 0.1% was classified as a highly expanded clone. Shannon entropy was used to measure repertoire diversity, and the Gini coefficient was used to measure V-J evenness. Clonotypes shared by more than one individual were considered public. The public reads were run again by TCRdb, first through fastp at Q25 and then through MiXCR, and only productive beta chains were kept. Every entry covers one CDR3 protein and lists the most common genes and DNA from its rows. None of the V and J calls come from the authors' own analysis; TCRdb made them. The sample profile shows some 240,000 distinct CDR3 sequences; roughly a fifth of them were found once. 12% of the sample belongs to the ten largest clones.

This specimen comes from a study of regulatory T cells in long-lasting Graves disease (dated by TCRdb to about 2021). Broadly, across the study: Patients with newly diagnosed Graves' disease had been on antithyroid drugs for under 3 months. Peripheral blood TCR sequencing and RNA sequencing compared persistent Graves' disease patients with newly diagnosed Graves' disease patients. The study was conducted in China and was registered as a clinical trial. A total of around 35 samples underwent TCR sequencing: approximately 13 from persistent and around 20 from newly diagnosed Graves' disease patients.

Results the study describes overall, beyond this receptor: Compared with newly diagnosed patients, patients with persistent Graves' disease had lower TCR Shannon entropy and fewer highly expanded clones, which suggests clonal expansion. The study examined only peripheral blood because the primary lesion, thyroid tissue, could not be accessed. Only the TCR beta chain was sequenced and analyzed. More public clonotypes were shared among persistent patients (fewer than 3,000) than among newly diagnosed patients (roughly 1,000). Preferential use of TRBV28, TRBJ1-2 and TRBJ2-5 was observed in persistent disease, whereas TRBV20-1 and TRBJ2-1 were favored in newly diagnosed disease. The authors noted that the small sample size was a limitation that may lower accuracy.

The CDR3 runs 17 amino acids, cysteine and phenylalanine included. Only the CDR3 region is kept as DNA, spanning 51 bases read in frame from base 1. V loses 0 bases, J loses 3 bases, and the germline ends lie 12 bases apart. Per the germline V gene, MGHRA is the CDR1 and YSYEKL is the CDR2. These data also featured in a second study, about T cells in Graves' hyperthyroidism and ophthalmopathy. As the second study states: A patient counted as having stable Graves' hyperthyroidism if no progression to ophthalmopathy occurred over 18 months of follow-up. Hyperthyroidism patients were newly diagnosed, had a disease duration of under 2 months, and were aged 18 to 65 years. Any patient with an uncontrolled infection, another autoimmune disease, pregnancy or lactation was excluded. Clinical symptoms, serum thyroxine and TRAb, thyroid ultrasound, and orbital computed tomography formed the basis for the diagnoses. A first-round RT-PCR of the TCR CDR3 used the HTBI primer set with the Qiagen OneStep RT-PCR kit. Most expanded thyroid clonotypes (frequency above 0.001) were also detected in blood, a finding suggesting that blood repertoires may reflect thyroid immune responses. A 13 V-J signature model separated ophthalmopathy from stable hyperthyroidism, with around 90% sensitivity and roughly 81% specificity in cross-validation and 80%/75% in testing. During validation, the model predicted progression to ophthalmopathy a median of roughly 7.1 months ahead of onset, with almost 71% sensitivity and 72% to 85% specificity. TCR V-J signatures able to tell the groups apart were searched for in a discovery cohort of 90 to 100 patients, of whom more than 40 had Graves' ophthalmopathy and more than 55 had stable Graves' hyperthyroidism. An independent validation cohort of fewer than 20 hyperthyroidism patients and over 15 patients who later progressed to ophthalmopathy tested prospective prediction of ophthalmopathy. The roughly 99 discovery patients were divided at random into training and test sets in a 7:3 ratio. Thyroid tissue and blood T-cell repertoires from about 6 Graves' hyperthyroidism patients were also compared in the study. Once sampling was done, hyperthyroidism patients were given methimazole at a starting dose of 30 mg daily, whereas ophthalmopathy patients were given high-dose intravenous methylprednisolone. The libraries were constructed in a second round of multiplex PCR and then size-selected and purified. Sequencing of the libraries was done on an Illumina HiSeq2000 using paired-end 100 bp reads. Raw data were processed with SOAPnuke, discarding reads with adapters, uncalled bases, mean Phred below 15, or no exact constant-primer or identifier match. COPE v1.2.5 was used to merge the high-quality paired reads, and each unique nucleotide sequence was defined as a clonotype. Clonotypes were aligned to IMGT TRBV, TRBD and TRBJ reference segments using MiTCR v1.1. The analysis was restricted to V-J combinations with a frequency above 0.0001, which together covered about 99% of the repertoires. A TCS score was defined as the ratio between F50 (clonal expansion) and ExV (chaos), using BLOSUM62-based TCRdist between CDR3 peptides within each V-J. Welch's t-statistics and random forest reduced around 550 V-J features to 10 to 15, which were used in a naive Bayes classifier (R e1071). Sample size was not statistically predetermined, and blinding of investigators to group allocation was not performed. According to the paper, TCR Vbeta CDR3 sequencing was carried out on around 140 peripheral blood samples, which came from fewer than 50 ophthalmopathy, around 75 hyperthyroidism and roughly 17 progressor patients.

The sequencing here drew on peripheral blood mononuclear cells (PBMCs), taken at new diagnosis, from a patient treated with antithyroid drugs. This TCR was sampled from a woman aged 30 to 39 with Graves disease. Donor details come from another sample of the same person, matched by shared clones. The chain uses TRBV4-1 and TRBJ1-6, with an unclear D gene assignment. CDR3 reads: CASSQDRPDIYNSPLHF. The DNA is as follows: TGCGCCAGCAGCCAAGATCGGCCCGATATCTATAATTCACCCCTCCACTTT.